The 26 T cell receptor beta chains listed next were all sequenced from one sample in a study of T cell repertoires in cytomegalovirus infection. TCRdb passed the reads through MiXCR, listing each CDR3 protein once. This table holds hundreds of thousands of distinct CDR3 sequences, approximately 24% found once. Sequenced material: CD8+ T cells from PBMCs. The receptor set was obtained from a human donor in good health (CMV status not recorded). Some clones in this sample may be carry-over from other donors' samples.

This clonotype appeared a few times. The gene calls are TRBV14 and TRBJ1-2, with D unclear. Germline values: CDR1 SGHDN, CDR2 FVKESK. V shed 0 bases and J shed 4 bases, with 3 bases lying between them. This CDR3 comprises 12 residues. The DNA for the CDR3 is TGTGCCAGCAGCCAAGAACTCTATGGCTACACCTTC. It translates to CASSQELYGYTF. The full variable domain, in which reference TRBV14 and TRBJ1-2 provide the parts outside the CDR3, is EAGVTQFPSHSVIEKGQTVTLRCDPISGHDNLYWYRRVMGKEIKFLLHFVKESKQDESGMPNNRFLAERTGGTYSTLKVQPAELEDSGVYFCASSQELYGYTFGSGTRLTVV.

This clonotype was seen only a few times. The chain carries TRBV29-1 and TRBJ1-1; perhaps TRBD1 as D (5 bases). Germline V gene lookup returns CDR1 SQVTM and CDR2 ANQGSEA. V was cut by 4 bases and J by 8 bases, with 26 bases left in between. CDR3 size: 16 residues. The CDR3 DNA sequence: TGCAGCGTTGCCCCACCATCATTCCGGGACCCAGGAGAAGCTTTCTTT. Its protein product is CSVAPPSFRDPGEAFF. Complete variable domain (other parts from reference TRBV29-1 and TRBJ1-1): SAVISQKPSRDICQRGTSLTIQCQVDSQVTMMFWYRQQPGQSLTLIATANQGSEATYESGFVIDKFPISRPNLTFSTLTVSNMSPEDSSIYLCSVAPPSFRDPGEAFFGQGTRLTVV.

Here the CDR3 DNA reads TGTGCCAGCAGTTACGGGGGGGCTCGGGAGCAGTTCTTC. This gives the protein CASSYGGAREQFF. This chain connects TRBV6-5 to TRBJ2-1; TRBD2 is a possible D gene (7 bases). CDR3 length: 13 amino acids. The V gene lost 2 bases and the J gene lost 10 bases, with 12 bases spanning the gap. Per germline, CDR1 MNHEY and CDR2 SVGAGI.

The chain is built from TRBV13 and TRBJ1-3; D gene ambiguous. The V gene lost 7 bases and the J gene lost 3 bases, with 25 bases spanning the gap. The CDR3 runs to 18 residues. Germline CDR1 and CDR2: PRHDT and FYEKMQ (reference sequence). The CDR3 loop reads CASNSIHISGQDGNTIYF. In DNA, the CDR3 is TGTGCCAGCAACTCGATCCATATCAGTGGGCAAGATGGAAACACCATATATTTT.

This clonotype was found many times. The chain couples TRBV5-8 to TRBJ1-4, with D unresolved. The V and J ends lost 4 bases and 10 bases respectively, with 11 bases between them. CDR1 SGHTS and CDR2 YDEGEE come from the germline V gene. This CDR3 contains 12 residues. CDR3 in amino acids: CASSPSSGKLFF. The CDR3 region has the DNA TGTGCCAGCAGCCCCTCGTCTGGAAAACTGTTTTTT.

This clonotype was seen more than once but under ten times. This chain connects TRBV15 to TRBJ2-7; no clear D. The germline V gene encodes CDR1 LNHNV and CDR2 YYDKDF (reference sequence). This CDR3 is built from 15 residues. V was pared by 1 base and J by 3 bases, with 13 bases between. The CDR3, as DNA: TGTGCCACCAGCAGAGGTAGGGCAATAAACTACGAGCAGTACGTC. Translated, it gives CATSRGRAINYEQYV.

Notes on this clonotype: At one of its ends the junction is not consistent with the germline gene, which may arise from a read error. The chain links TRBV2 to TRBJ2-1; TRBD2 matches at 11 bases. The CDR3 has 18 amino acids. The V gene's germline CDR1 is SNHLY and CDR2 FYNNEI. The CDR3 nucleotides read TGTGCCAGTTTTCCCAGAGGCGGGGCTAGCGGGGGGAAAATGAGCAGTTGGTTC. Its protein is CASFPRGGASGGKMSSWF.

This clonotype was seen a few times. The CDR3 DNA reads as TGCAGTGCTAGACCGACCCCCTTCCACCGTAATGAGCAGTTCTTC. Translated, it gives CSARPTPFHRNEQFF. The chain employs TRBV20-1 and TRBJ2-1, with D unresolved. CDR1 and CDR2 from the germline V gene are DFQATT and SNEGSKA (reference sequence). Trimming took off 2 bases at V and 7 bases at J, with 18 bases between the two ends. The CDR3 covers 15 residues.

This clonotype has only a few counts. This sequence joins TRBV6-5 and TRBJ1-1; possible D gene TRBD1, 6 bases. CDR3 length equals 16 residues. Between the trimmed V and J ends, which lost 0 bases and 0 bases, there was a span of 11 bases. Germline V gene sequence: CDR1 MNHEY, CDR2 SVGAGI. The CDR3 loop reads CASSYSQQGLNTEAFF. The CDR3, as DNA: TGTGCCAGCAGTTACTCCCAACAGGGTTTGAACACTGAAGCTTTCTTT.

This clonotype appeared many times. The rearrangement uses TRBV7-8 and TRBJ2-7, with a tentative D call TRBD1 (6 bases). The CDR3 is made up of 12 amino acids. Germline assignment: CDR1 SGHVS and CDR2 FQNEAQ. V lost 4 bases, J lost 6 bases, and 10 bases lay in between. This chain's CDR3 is CASSWIGGEQYV. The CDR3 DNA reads TGTGCCAGCAGCTGGATAGGGGGCGAGCAGTACGTC.

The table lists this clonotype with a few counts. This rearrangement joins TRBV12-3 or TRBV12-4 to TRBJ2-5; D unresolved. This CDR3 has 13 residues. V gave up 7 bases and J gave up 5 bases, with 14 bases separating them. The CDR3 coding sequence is TGTGCCAGCACCCTGTACCCCAGGGAGACCCAGTACTTC. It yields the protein CASTLYPRETQYF.

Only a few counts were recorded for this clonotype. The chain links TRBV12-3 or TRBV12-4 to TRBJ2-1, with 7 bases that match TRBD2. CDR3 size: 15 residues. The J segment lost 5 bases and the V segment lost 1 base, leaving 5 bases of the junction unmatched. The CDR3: CASSLGEGRHNEQFF. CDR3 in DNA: TGTGCCAGCAGTTTAGGGGAGGGGCGTCACAATGAGCAGTTCTTC.

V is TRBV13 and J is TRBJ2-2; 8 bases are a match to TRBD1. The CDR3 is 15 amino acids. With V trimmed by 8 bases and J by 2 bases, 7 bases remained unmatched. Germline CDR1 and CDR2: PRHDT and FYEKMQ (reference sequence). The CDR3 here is CASSRGTGNTGELFF. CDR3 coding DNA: TGTGCCAGCTCCAGGGGGACAGGTAACACCGGGGAGCTGTTTTTT.

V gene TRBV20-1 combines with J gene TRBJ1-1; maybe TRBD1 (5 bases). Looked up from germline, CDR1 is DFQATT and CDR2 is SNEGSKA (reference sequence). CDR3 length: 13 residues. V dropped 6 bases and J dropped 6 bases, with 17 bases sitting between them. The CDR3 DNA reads TGCAGTGCCTTGGGCAGGGTAGGGCCTGAAGCTTTCTTT. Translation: CSALGRVGPEAFF.

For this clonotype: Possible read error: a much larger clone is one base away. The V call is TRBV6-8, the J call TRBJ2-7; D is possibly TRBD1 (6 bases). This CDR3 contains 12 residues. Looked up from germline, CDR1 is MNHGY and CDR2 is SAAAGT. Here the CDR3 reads CVSRTGNHEQYF. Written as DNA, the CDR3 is TGTGTCAGCAGAACAGGGAACCACGAGCAGTACTTC.

The CDR3 coding sequence is TGTGCCACCTCAGGGAGAGGGCACAATCAGCCCCAGCATTTT. Amino acid sequence: CATSGRGHNQPQHF. J is TRBJ1-5 and V is TRBV28; the D gene is possibly TRBD1 (5 bases). The CDR3 runs 14 residues. The ends were cut back, 10 bases at V and 3 bases at J, with 16 bases in the middle. Germline V lookup: CDR1 MDHEN, CDR2 SYDVKM.

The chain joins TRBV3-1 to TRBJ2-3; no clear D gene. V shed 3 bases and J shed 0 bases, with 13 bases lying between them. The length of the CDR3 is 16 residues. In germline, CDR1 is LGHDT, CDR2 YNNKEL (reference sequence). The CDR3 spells CASSHPRVTSTDTQYF. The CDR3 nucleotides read TGTGCCAGCAGCCATCCCCGTGTAACTAGCACAGATACGCAGTATTTT.

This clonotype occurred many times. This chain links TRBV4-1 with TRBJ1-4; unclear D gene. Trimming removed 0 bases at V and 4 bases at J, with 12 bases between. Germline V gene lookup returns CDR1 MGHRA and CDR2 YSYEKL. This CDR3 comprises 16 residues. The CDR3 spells CASSQEDSTFNEKLFF. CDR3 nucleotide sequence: TGCGCCAGCAGCCAAGAAGACTCGACCTTTAATGAAAAACTGTTTTTT.

In DNA form, the CDR3 reads TGTGCCAGCAGCGACCGGGACAAGGGGGCTGGAGAGACCCAGTACTTC. Translated, it gives CASSDRDKGAGETQYF. The V and J genes are TRBV13 and TRBJ2-5, with TRBD1 matching 7 bases. Unmatched junction bases numbered 13, after V lost 5 bases and J lost 4 bases. The CDR3 spans 16 residues. From germline, CDR1 is PRHDT and CDR2 FYEKMQ (reference sequence).

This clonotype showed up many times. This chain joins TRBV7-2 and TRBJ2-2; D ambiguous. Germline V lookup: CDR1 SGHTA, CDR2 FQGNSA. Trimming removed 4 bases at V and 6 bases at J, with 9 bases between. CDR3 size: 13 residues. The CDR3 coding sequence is TGTGCCAGCAGCTCCGAGGCATCCGGGGAGCTGTTTTTT. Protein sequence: CASSSEASGELFF.

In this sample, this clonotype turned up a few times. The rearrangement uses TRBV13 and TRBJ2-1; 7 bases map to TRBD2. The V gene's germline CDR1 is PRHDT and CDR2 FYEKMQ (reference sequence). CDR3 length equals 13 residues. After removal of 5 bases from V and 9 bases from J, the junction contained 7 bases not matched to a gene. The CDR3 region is CASSLGTNGEQFF. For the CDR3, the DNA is TGTGCCAGCAGCCTTGGGACTAACGGTGAGCAGTTCTTC.

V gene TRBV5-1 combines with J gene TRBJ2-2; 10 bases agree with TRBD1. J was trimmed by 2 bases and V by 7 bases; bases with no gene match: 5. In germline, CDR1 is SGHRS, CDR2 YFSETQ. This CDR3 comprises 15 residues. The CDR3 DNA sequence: TGCGCCAGCGGTGGGACAGGGGAAAACACCGGGGAGCTGTTTTTT. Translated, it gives CASGGTGENTGELFF.

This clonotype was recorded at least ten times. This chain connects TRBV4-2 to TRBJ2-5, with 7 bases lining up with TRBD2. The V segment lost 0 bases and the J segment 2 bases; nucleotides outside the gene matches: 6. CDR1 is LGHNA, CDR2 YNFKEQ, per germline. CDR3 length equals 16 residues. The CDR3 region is CASSQDRGSGQETQYF. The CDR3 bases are TGTGCCAGCAGCCAAGATAGGGGTAGCGGGCAAGAGACCCAGTACTTC.

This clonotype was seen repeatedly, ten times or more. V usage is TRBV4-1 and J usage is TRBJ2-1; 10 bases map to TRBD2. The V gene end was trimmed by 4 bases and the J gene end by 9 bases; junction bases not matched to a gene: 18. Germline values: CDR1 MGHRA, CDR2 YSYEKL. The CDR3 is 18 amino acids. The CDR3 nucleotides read TGCGCCAGCAGCCTAAGACAGAAGCTAGCGGGGGATGATGGTGAGCAGTTCTTC. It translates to CASSLRQKLAGDDGEQFF.

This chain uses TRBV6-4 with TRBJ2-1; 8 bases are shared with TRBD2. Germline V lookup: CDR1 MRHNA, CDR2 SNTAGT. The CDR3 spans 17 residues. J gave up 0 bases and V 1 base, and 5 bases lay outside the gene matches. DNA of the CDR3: TGTGCCAGCAGTGACTTGCCCCTAGCGGGCTCCTACAATGAGCAGTTCTTC. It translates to CASSDLPLAGSYNEQFF.

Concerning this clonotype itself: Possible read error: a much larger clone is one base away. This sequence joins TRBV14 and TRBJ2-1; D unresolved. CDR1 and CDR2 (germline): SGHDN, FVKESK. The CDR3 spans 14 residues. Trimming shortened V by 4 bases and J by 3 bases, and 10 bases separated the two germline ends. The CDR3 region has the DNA TGTGCCAGCAGCCTTCGTGGGCACTACAATGAGCAGTTCTTC. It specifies CASSLRGHYNEQFF.